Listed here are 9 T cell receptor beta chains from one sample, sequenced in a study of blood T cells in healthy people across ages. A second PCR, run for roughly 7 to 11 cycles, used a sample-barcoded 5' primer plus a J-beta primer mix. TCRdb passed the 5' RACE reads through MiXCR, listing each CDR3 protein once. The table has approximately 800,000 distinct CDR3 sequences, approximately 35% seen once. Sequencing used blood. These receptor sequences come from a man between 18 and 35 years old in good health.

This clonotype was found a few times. The CDR3 DNA reads TGTGCCAGCAGCCTCGACCCCCATGGCTATGGCTACACCTTC. Its protein is CASSLDPHGYGYTF. This chain joins TRBV11-1 and TRBJ1-2; D remains ambiguous. With 5 bases removed from V and 4 bases from J, the gap between germline ends came to 14 bases. Germline loops: CDR1 SGHAT, CDR2 FQDESV (reference sequence). The CDR3 length is 14 residues. Combining the CDR3 with reference TRBV11-1 and TRBJ1-2 gives the whole variable domain EAEVAQSPRYKITEKSQAVAFWCDPISGHATLYWYRQILGQGPELLVQFQDESVVDDSQLPKDRFSAERLKGVDSTLKIQPAELGDSAMYLCASSLDPHGYGYTFGSGTRLTVV.

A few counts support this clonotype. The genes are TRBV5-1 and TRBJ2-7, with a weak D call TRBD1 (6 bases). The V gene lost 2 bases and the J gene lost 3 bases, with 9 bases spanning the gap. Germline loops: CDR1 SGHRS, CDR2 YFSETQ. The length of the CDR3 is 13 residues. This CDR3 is CASSFRQDYEQYF. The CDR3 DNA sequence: TGCGCCAGCAGCTTCAGACAGGACTACGAGCAGTACTTC.

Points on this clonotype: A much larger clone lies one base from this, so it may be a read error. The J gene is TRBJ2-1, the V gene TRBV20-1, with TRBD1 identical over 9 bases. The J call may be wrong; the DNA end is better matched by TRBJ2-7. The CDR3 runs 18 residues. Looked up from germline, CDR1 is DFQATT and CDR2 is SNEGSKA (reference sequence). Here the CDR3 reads CSARGRTTGTGSGSEQYF. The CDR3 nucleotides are TGCAGTGCTAGAGGTCGAACGACCGGGACAGGGTCTGGGAGTGAGCAGTACTTC.

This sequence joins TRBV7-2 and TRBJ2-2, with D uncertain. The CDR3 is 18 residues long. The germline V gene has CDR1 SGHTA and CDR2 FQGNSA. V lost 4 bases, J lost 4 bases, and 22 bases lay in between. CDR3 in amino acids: CASSSAGIGKRATGELFF. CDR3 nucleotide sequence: TGTGCCAGCAGCTCCGCTGGTATAGGGAAACGGGCCACCGGGGAGCTGTTTTTT.

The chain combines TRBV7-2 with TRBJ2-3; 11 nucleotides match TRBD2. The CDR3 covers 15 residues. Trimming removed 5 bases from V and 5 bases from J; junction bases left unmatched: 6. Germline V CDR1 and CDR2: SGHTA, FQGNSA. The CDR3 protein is CASSITSGGGDTQYF. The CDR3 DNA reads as TGTGCCAGCAGCATAACTAGCGGGGGAGGAGATACGCAGTATTTT.

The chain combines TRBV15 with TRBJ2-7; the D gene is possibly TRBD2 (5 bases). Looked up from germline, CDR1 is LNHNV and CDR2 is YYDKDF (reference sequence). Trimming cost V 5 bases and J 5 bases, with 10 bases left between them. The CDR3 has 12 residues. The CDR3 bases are TGTGCCACCAGCTCGGGGTACCACGAGCAGTACTTC. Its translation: CATSSGYHEQYF. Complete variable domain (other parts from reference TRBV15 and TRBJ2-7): DAMVIQNPRYQVTQFGKPVTLSCSQTLNHNVMYWYQQKSSQAPKLLFHYYDKDFNNEADTPDNFQSRRPNTSFCFLDIRSPGLGDTAMYLCATSSGYHEQYFGPGTRLTVT.

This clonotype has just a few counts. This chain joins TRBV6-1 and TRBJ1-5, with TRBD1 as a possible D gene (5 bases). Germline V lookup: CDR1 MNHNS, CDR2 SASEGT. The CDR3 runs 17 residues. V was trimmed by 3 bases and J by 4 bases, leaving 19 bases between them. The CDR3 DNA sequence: TGTGCCAGCAGTGATCGGAGTGGGGGATTTGGAAATCAGCCCCAGCATTTT. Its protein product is CASSDRSGGFGNQPQHF.

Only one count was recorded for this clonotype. CDR3 in DNA: TGTGCCAGCAGTGATGATGCAGGCATCAATCAGCCCCAGCATTTT. Its translation is CASSDDAGINQPQHF. The V call is TRBV25-1, the J call TRBJ1-5; D call uncertain. The germline gives CDR1 MGHDK, CDR2 SYGVNS. Trimming removed 3 bases at V and 3 bases at J, with 12 bases between. The length of the CDR3 is 15 residues.

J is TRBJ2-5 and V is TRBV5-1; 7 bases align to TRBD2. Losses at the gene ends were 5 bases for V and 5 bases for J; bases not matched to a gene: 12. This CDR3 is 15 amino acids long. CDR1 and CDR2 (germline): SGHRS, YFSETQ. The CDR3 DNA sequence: TGCGCCAGCAGTTTGTTTGGCGACGGGGGGGAGACCCAGTACTTC. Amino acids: CASSLFGDGGETQYF.